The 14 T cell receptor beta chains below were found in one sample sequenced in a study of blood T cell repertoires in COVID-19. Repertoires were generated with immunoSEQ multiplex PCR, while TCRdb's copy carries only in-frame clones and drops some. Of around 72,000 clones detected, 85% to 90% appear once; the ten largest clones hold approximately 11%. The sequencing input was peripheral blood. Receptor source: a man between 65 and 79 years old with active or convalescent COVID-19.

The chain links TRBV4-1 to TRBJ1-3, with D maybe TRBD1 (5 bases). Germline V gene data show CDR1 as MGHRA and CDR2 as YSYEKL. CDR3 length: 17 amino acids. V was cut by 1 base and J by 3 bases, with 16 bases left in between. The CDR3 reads CASSQGVGRVHGNTIYF. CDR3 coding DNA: TGCGCCAGCAGCCAAGGTGTGGGCAGGGTACATGGAAACACCATATATTTT.

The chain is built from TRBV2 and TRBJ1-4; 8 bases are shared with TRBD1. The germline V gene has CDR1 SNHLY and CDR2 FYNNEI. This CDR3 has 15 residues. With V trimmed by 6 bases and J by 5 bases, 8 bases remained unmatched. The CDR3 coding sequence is TGTGCCAGCAGCCCGGGACAGGCGATGAATGAAAAACTGTTTTTT. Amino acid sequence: CASSPGQAMNEKLFF.

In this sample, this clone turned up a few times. The CDR3 here is CASSPLQDRRNQPQHF. CDR3 DNA sequence: TGTGCCAGCTCACCCCTACAGGACAGACGTAATCAGCCCCAGCATTTT. V is TRBV18 and J is TRBJ1-5, with D possibly being TRBD1 (6 bases). Germline V gene lookup returns CDR1 KGHSH and CDR2 LQKENI. V was shortened by 3 bases and J by 4 bases, with 16 bases between the two germline ends. The CDR3 runs to 16 residues.

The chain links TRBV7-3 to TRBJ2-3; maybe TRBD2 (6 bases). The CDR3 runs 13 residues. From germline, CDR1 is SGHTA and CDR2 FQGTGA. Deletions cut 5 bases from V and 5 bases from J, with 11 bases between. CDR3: CASSSLALDTQYF. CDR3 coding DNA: TGTGCCAGCAGCAGCCTAGCGTTAGATACGCAGTATTTT.

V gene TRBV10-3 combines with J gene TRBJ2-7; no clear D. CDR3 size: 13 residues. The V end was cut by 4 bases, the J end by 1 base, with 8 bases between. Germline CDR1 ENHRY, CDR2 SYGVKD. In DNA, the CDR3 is TGTGCCATCAGTGCGATAGTGTCCTACGAGCAGTACTTC. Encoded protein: CAISAIVSYEQYF.

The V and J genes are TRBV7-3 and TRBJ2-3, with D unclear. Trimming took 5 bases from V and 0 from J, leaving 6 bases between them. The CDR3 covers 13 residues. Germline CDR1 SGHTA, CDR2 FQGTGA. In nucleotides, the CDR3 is TGTGCCAGCAGCCCCTTGAGCACAGATACGCAGTATTTT. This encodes CASSPLSTDTQYF. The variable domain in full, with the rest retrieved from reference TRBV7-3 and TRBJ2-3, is GAGVSQTPSNKVTEKGKYVELRCDPISGHTALYWYRQSLGQGPEFLIYFQGTGAADDSGLPNDRFFAVRPEGSVSTLKIQRTERGDSAVYLCASSPLSTDTQYFGPGTRLTVL.

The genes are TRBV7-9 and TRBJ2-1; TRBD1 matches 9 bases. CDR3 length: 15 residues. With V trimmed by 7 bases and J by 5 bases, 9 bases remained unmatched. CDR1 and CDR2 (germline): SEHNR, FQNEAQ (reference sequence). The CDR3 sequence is CASTPGTGSHNEQFF. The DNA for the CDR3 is TGTGCCAGCACCCCCGGGACAGGGTCCCACAATGAGCAGTTCTTC.

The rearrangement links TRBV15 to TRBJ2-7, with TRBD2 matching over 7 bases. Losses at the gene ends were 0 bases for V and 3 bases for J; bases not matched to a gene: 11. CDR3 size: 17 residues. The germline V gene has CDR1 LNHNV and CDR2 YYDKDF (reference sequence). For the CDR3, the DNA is TGTGCCACCAGCAGAGATAGCGGCGGGAGTTTAATCTACGAGCAGTACTTC. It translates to CATSRDSGGSLIYEQYF.

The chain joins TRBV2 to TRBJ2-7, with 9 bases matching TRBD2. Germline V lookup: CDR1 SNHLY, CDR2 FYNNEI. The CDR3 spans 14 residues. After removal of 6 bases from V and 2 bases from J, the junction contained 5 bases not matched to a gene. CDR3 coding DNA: TGTGCCAGCAGCCTGACTAGCGGAACCTACGAGCAGTACTTC. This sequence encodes CASSLTSGTYEQYF.

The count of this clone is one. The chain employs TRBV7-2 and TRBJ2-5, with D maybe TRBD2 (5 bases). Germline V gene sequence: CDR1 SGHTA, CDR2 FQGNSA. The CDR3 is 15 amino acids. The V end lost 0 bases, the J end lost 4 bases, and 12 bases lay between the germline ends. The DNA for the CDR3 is TGTGCCAGCAGCTTAGCGCAATTAGCGACAGAGACCCAGTACTTC. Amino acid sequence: CASSLAQLATETQYF. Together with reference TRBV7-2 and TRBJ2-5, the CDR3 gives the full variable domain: GAGVSQSPSNKVTEKGKDVELRCDPISGHTALYWYRQSLGQGLEFLIYFQGNSAPDKSGLPSDRFSAERTGGSVSTLTIQRTQQEDSAVYLCASSLAQLATETQYFGPGTRLLVL.

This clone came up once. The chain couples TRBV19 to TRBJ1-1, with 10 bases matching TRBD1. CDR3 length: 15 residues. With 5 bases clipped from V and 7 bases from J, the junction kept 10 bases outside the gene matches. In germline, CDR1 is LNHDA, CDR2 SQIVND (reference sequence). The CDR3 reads CASSSSDRGGYEAFF. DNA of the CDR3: TGTGCCAGTAGTTCCTCGGACAGGGGGGGCTATGAAGCTTTCTTT.

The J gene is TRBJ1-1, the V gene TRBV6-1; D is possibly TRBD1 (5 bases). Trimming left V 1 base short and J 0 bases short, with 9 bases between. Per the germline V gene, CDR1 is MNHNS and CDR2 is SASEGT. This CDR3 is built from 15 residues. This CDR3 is CASSEGPGLNTEAFF. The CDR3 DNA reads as TGTGCCAGCAGTGAAGGCCCAGGGCTGAACACTGAAGCTTTCTTT.

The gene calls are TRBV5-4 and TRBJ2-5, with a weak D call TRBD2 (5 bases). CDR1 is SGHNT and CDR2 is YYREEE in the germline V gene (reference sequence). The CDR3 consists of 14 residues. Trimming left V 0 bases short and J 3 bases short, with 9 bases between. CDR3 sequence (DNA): TGTGCCAGCAGCTTGGCGGGAACAGAAGAGACCCAGTACTTC. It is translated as CASSLAGTEETQYF. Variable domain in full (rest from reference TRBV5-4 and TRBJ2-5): ETGVTQSPTHLIKTRGQQVTLRCSSQSGHNTVSWYQQALGQGPQFIFQYYREEENGRGNFPPRFSGLQFPNYSSELNVNALELDDSALYLCASSLAGTEETQYFGPGTRLLVL.

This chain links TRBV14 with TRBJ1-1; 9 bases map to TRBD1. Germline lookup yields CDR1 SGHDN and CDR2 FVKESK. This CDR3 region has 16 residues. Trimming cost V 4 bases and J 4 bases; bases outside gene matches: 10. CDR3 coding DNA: TGTGCCAGCAGCCCCGAGGGGGACAGGGTATTCACTGAAGCTTTCTTT. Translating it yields CASSPEGDRVFTEAFF.